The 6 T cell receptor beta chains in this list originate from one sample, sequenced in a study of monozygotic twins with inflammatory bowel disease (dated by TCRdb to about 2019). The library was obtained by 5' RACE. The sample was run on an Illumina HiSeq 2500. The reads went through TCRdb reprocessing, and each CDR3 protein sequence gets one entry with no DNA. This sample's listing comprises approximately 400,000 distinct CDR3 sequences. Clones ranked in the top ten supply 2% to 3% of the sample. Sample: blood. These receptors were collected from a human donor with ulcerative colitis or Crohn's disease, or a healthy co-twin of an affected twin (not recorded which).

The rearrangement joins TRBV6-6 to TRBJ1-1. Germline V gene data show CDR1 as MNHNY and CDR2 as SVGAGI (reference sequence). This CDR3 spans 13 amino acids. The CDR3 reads CASSYRVNTEAFF.

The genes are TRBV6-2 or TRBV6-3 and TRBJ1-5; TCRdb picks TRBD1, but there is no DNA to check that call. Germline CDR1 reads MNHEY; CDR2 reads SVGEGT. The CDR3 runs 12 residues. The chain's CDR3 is CASRTGVQPQHF.

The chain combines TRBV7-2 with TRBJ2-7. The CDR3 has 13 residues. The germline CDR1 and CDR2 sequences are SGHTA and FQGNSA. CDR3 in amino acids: CASSTGGWGEQYF.

CDR3 residues: CASSGGQTNEKLFF. The chain joins TRBV5-1 to TRBJ1-4; the D call from TCRdb, TRBD1, cannot be confirmed without DNA. Germline V gene sequence: CDR1 SGHRS, CDR2 YFSETQ. The CDR3 spans 14 residues.

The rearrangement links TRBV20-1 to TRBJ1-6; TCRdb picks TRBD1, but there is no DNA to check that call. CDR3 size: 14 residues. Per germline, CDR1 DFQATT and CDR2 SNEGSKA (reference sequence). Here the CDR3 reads CSARHGQGYSPLHF.

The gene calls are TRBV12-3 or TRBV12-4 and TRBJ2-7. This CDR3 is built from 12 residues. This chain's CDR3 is CASSLLFYEQYF.